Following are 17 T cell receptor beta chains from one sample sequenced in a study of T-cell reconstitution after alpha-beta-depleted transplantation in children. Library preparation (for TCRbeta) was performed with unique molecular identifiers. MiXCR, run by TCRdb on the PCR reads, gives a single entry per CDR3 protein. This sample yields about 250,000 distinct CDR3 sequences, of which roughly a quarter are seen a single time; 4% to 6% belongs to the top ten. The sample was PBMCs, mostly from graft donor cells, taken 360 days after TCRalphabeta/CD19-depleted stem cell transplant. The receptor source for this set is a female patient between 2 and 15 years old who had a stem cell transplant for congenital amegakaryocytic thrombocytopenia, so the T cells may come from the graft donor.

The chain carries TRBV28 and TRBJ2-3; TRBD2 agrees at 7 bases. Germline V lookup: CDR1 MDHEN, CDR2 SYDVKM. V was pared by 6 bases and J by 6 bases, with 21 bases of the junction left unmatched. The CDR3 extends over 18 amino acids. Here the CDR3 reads CASRLTGGGTRMLDTQYF. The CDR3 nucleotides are TGTGCCAGCAGGCTCACGGGGGGTGGGACCCGAATGCTCGATACGCAGTATTTT.

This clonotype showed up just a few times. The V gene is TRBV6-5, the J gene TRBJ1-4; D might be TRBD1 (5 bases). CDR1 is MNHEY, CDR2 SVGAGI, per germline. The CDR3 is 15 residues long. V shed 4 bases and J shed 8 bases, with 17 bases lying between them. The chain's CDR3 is CASSSPRGEKEKLFF. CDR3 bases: TGTGCCAGCAGTTCCCCGCGAGGGGAAAAAGAAAAACTGTTTTTT.

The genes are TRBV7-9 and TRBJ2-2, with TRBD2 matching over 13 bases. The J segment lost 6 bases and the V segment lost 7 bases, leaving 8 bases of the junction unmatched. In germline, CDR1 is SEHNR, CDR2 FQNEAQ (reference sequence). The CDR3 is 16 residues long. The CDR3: CASIRTSGSPPGELFF. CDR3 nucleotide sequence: TGTGCCAGCATACGGACTAGCGGGAGTCCCCCCGGGGAGCTGTTTTTT. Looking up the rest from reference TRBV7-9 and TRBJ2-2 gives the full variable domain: DTGVSQNPRHKITKRGQNVTFRCDPISEHNRLYWYRQTLGQGPEFLTYFQNEAQLEKSRLLSDRFSAERPKGSFSTLEIQRTEQGDSAMYLCASIRTSGSPPGELFFGEGSRLTVL.

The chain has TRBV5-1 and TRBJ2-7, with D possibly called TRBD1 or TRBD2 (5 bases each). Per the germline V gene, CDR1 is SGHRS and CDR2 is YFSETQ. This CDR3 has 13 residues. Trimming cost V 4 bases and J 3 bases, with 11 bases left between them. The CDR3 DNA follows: TGCGCCAGCAGCACCGGGACCGGCTACGAGCAGTACTTC. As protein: CASSTGTGYEQYF.

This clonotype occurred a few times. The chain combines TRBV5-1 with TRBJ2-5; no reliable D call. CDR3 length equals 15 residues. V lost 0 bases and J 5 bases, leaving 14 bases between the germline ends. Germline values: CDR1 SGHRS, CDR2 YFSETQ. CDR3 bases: TGCGCCAGCAGCTTGGAGGCCGCCAAGGTGGAGACCCAGTACTTC. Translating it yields CASSLEAAKVETQYF.

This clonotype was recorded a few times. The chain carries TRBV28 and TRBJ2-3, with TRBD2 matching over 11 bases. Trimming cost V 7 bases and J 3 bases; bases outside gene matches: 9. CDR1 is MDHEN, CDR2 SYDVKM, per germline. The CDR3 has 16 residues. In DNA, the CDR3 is TGTGCCAGCACCATATCGGCTAGCGGGAGGACAGATACGCAGTATTTT. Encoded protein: CASTISASGRTDTQYF.

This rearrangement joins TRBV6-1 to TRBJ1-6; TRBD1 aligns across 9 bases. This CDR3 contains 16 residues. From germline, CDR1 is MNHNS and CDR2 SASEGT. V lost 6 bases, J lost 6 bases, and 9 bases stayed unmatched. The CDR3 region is CASRRVQGAGNSPLHF. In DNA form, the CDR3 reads TGTGCCAGCAGGAGGGTACAGGGGGCCGGTAATTCACCCCTCCACTTT.

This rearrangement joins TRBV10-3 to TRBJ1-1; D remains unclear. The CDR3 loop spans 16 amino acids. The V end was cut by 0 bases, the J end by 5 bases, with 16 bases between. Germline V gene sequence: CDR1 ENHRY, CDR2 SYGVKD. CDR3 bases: TGTGCCATCAGTGAGTCGATTACAGTCGAACGGACTGAAGCTTTCTTT. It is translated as CAISESITVERTEAFF.

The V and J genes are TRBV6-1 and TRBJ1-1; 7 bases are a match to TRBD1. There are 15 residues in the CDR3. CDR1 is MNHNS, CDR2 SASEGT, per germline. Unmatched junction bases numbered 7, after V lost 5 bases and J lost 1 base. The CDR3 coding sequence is TGTGCCAGCAGTAGCAACAGGGGTAGGAACACTGAAGCTTTCTTT. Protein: CASSSNRGRNTEAFF.

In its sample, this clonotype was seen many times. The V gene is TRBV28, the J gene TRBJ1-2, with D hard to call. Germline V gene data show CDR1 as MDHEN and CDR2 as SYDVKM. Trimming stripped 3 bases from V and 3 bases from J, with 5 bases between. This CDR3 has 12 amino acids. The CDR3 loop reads CASSLVHYGYTF. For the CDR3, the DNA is TGTGCCAGCAGTTTGGTCCACTATGGCTACACCTTC.

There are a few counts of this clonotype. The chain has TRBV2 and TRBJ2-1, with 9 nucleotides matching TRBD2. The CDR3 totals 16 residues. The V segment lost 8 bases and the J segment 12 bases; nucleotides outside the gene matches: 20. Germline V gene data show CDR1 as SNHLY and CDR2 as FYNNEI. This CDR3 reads CASRWPASGTGLTQFF. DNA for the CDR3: TGTGCCAGCCGCTGGCCCGCTAGCGGGACGGGTCTTACGCAGTTCTTC.

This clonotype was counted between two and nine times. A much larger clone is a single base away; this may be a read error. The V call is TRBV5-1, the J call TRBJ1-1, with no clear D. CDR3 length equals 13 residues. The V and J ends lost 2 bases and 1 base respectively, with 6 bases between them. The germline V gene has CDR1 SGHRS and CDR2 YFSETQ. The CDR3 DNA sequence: TGCGCCAGCAGCTTTACAGCGAACACTGAAGCTTTCTTT. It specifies CASSFTANTEAFF.

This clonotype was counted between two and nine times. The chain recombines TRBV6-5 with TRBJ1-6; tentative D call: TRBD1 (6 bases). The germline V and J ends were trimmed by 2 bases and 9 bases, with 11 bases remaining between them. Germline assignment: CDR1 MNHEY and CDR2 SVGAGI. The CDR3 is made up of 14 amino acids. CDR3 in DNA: TGTGCCAGCAGTTACAGGACAGATGGTTCACCCCTCCACTTT. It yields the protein CASSYRTDGSPLHF.

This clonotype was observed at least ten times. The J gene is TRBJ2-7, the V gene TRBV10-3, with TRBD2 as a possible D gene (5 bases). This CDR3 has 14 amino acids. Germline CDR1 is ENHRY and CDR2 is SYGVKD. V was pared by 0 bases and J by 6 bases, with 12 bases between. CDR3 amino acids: CAISESMDFREQYF. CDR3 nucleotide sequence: TGTGCCATCAGTGAGTCTATGGACTTTCGCGAGCAGTACTTC.

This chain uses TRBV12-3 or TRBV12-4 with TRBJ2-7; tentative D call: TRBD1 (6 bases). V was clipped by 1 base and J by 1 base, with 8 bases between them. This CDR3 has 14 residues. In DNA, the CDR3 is TGTGCCAGCAGTTTAGGGACAGCATCCTACGAGCAGTACTTC. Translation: CASSLGTASYEQYF.

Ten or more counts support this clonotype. Here the CDR3 reads CASSLSGVTDTQYF. CDR3 in DNA: TGTGCCAGCAGCTTAAGCGGGGTCACAGATACGCAGTATTTT. This chain connects TRBV7-7 to TRBJ2-3, with TRBD2 matching over 7 bases. This CDR3 comprises 14 residues. Germline V CDR1 and CDR2: SSHAT, FNYEAQ (reference sequence). After removal of 2 bases from V and 2 bases from J, the junction contained 1 base not matched to a gene.

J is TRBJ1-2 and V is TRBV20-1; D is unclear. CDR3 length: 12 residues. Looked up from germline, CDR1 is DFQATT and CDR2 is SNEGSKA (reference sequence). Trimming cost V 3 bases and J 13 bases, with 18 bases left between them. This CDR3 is CSASIRPAPLTF. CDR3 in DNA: TGCAGTGCTAGTATTCGGCCAGCTCCCCTCACCTTC.